The 15 T cell receptor beta chains below all came from one sample that was sequenced in a study of response to subunit inactivated influenza vaccine. TCRdb called the RT-PCR reads again in MiXCR, with one record for every CDR3 protein. The table lists about 190,000 distinct CDR3 sequences, approximately 14% of them singletons. The sample consisted of CD8+ T cells sorted from PBMCs, taken 4 to 6 days after vaccination. These TCRs come from a man aged 45 to 65 who received an inactivated influenza vaccine.

About this clonotype itself: At one of its ends the junction is not consistent with the germline gene, which may arise from a read error. The CDR3 sequence is CASSYSHRGPSAF. CDR3 in DNA: TGTGCCAGCAGTTACTCACACCGGGGTCCGTCGGCGTTC. V usage is TRBV6-2 or TRBV6-3 and J usage is TRBJ2-1, with D possibly matching TRBD2 (5 bases). Per germline, CDR1 MNHEY and CDR2 SVGEGT. The CDR3 loop spans 13 amino acids.

The chain joins TRBV28 to TRBJ2-7; 8 bases match TRBD1. The CDR3 consists of 14 residues. Germline CDR1 reads MDHEN; CDR2 reads SYDVKM. Unmatched junction bases numbered 5, after V lost 5 bases and J lost 2 bases. DNA for the CDR3: TGTGCCAGCAGTATCCAGGGGGCGGCCTACGAGCAGTACTTC. It specifies CASSIQGAAYEQYF.

This clonotype was detected a few times. The chain uses TRBV13 and TRBJ2-7; 7 bases are shared with TRBD2. J lost 4 bases, V lost 1 base, and 10 bases had no gene match. The CDR3 loop spans 16 amino acids. The germline gives CDR1 PRHDT, CDR2 FYEKMQ (reference sequence). Written as DNA, the CDR3 is TGTGCCAGCAGCTTAGCCTCCGGGACTACTCAATACGAGCAGTACTTC. Translated: CASSLASGTTQYEQYF.

This clonotype was observed a few times. J is TRBJ2-1 and V is TRBV6-4, with D unclear. The V gene's germline CDR1 is MRHNA and CDR2 SNTAGT. V was shortened by 0 bases and J by 9 bases, with 24 bases between the two germline ends. The CDR3 runs 18 residues. The DNA for the CDR3 is TGTGCCAGCAGTGACTCGATAACGAACATGGGTACGATAGGTGAGCAGTTCTTC. It specifies CASSDSITNMGTIGEQFF.

The CDR3 here is CASSESGKHYGYTF. CDR3 sequence (DNA): TGCGCCAGCAGTGAGTCGGGGAAACACTATGGCTACACCTTC. This chain links TRBV10-2 with TRBJ1-2; D unclear. CDR1 is WSHSY, CDR2 SAAADI, per germline. The CDR3 is 14 amino acids. The V and J ends lost 0 bases and 3 bases respectively, with 8 bases between them.

This clonotype was seen only a few times. The chain carries TRBV5-6 and TRBJ2-4; 9 nucleotides match TRBD1. The CDR3 extends over 16 amino acids. V lost 4 bases to trimming and J lost 1 base; unmatched junction nucleotides: 6. Germline CDR1 is SGHDT and CDR2 is YYEEEE. The CDR3 coding sequence is TGTGCCAGCAGCCTGGACAGGGGACCGGCCAAAAACATTCAGTACTTC. This gives the protein CASSLDRGPAKNIQYF.

This clonotype showed up just a few times. The V call is TRBV2, the J call TRBJ2-7; D is unresolved. Trimming removed 3 bases at V and 3 bases at J, with 12 bases between. The CDR3 sequence is 14 residues long. Germline V gene lookup returns CDR1 SNHLY and CDR2 FYNNEI. This chain's CDR3 is CASSDQTLVYEQYF. CDR3 DNA: TGTGCCAGCAGTGATCAAACACTCGTCTACGAGCAGTACTTC.

This sequence joins TRBV13 and TRBJ2-3; TRBD1 might be the D (6 bases). Per the germline V gene, CDR1 is PRHDT and CDR2 is FYEKMQ (reference sequence). The CDR3 has 16 amino acids. Trimming pared 1 base from V and 4 bases from J, leaving 15 bases between. CDR3 in DNA: TGTGCCAGCAGCTTAGACGGACAGCGAGGGGCAGATACGCAGTATTTT. Amino acid sequence: CASSLDGQRGADTQYF.

This clonotype was seen a few times. The chain links TRBV7-8 to TRBJ1-5; D may be TRBD1 (6 bases). V lost 1 base and J 3 bases, leaving 10 bases between the germline ends. The V gene's germline CDR1 is SGHVS and CDR2 FQNEAQ. The CDR3 has 15 residues. In DNA, the CDR3 is TGTGCCAGCAGCTTAGGGGACAATTACAATCAGCCCCAGCATTTT. Translated, it gives CASSLGDNYNQPQHF.

The gene calls are TRBV9 and TRBJ2-1; tentatively, D is TRBD2 (5 bases). Germline CDR1 SGDLS, CDR2 YYNGEE. Trimming shortened V by 3 bases and J by 4 bases, and 8 bases separated the two germline ends. This CDR3 has 13 amino acids. The CDR3 DNA is TGTGCCAGCAGCGGGACTTCTTACAATGAGCAGTTCTTC. Protein sequence: CASSGTSYNEQFF. Using reference TRBV9 and TRBJ2-1 for the parts outside the CDR3, the full variable domain is DSGVTQTPKHLITATGQRVTLRCSPRSGDLSVYWYQQSLDQGLQFLIQYYNGEERAKGNILERFSAQQFPDLHSELNLSSLELGDSALYFCASSGTSYNEQFFGPGTRLTVL.

The rearrangement links TRBV10-1 to TRBJ2-3; 11 bases align to TRBD1. The CDR3 has 15 residues. Trimming took 2 bases from V and 3 from J; bases not matched to a gene: 1. Germline CDR1 is WNHNN and CDR2 is SYGVQD (reference sequence). As DNA, the CDR3 is TGCGCCAGCAGTGAGGGGACAGGGGGGACAGATACGCAGTATTTT. Translating gives CASSEGTGGTDTQYF.

This clonotype was counted a few times. The chain uses TRBV7-9 and TRBJ1-1; no definite D call. The CDR3 has 12 residues. Germline-derived CDR1 and CDR2 are SEHNR and FQNEAQ (reference sequence). The germline V and J ends were trimmed by 6 bases and 3 bases, with 8 bases remaining between them. CDR3 sequence (DNA): TGTGCCAGCAGATCATGGGACACTGAAGCTTTCTTT. It encodes CASRSWDTEAFF. The variable domain in full, with the rest retrieved from reference TRBV7-9 and TRBJ1-1, is DTGVSQNPRHKITKRGQNVTFRCDPISEHNRLYWYRQTLGQGPEFLTYFQNEAQLEKSRLLSDRFSAERPKGSFSTLEIQRTEQGDSAMYLCASRSWDTEAFFGQGTRLTVV.

The rearrangement joins TRBV12-3 or TRBV12-4 to TRBJ2-1; 11 nucleotides match TRBD2. V lost 3 bases, J lost 5 bases, and 3 bases stayed unmatched. The CDR3 is made up of 15 amino acids. The CDR3 protein is CASSFPGLADNEQFF. In DNA, the CDR3 is TGTGCCAGCAGTTTTCCGGGACTAGCGGACAATGAGCAGTTCTTC.

The chain uses TRBV29-1 and TRBJ2-3; unclear D gene. The CDR3 is made up of 10 amino acids. From germline, CDR1 is SQVTM and CDR2 ANQGSEA. V dropped 8 bases and J dropped 2 bases, with 5 bases sitting between them. CDR3 in DNA: TGCAGCTCGATCACAGATACGCAGTATTTT. It encodes CSSITDTQYF.

This chain joins TRBV30 and TRBJ2-2; D unresolved. The V end was cut by 1 base, the J end by 0 bases, with 3 bases between. CDR3 length: 13 residues. Germline assignment: CDR1 GTSNPN and CDR2 SVGIG (reference sequence). For the CDR3, the DNA is TGTGCCTGGAGTGGTTCGAACACCGGGGAGCTGTTTTTT. Protein product: CAWSGSNTGELFF.